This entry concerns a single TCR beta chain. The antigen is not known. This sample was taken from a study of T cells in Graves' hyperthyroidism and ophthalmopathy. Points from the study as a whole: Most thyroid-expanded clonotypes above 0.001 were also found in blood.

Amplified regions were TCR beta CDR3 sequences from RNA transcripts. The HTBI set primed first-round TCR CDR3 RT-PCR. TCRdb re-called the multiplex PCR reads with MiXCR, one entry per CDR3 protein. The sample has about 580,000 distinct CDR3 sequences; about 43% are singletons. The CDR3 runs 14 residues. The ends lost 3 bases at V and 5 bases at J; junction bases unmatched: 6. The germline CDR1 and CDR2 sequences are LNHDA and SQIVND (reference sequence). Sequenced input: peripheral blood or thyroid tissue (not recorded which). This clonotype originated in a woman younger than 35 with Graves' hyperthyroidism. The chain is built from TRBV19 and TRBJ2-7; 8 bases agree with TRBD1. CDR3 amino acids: CASSIGQGGDEQYF. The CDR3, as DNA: TGTGCCAGTAGTATCGGACAGGGAGGCGACGAGCAGTACTTC.